A selection of T cell receptor beta chains follows, all from one sample in a study of T cells in Graves' hyperthyroidism and ophthalmopathy. TCRdb re-called the multiplex PCR reads through MiXCR, storing one row per CDR3 protein. The data hold around 300,000 distinct CDR3 sequences, with approximately 15% observed a single time. Sequenced input: blood. These receptors were collected from a woman aged 40 to 55 with Graves' hyperthyroidism. CDR3s include the opening cysteine and the closing phenylalanine or tryptophan. Each record gives: J gene, D gene, V gene, clone size, CDR3 DNA, CDR3 protein. A D gene is named only where the DNA matches it firmly. Where a row states a size, it is once, few, many or the class of an expanded clone; other rows omit it.

>TRBJ2-2|NA|TRBV5-6|NA
TGTGCCAGCAGCTTAGTGGCAGGGCGAGCCGGGGAGCTGTTTTTT
CASSLVAGRAGELFF
>TRBJ2-1|TRBD2|TRBV7-3|few
TGTGCCAGCAGCAGGACTAGCGGGGGCTCCTACAATGAGCAGTTCTTC
CASSRTSGGSYNEQFF
>TRBJ2-5|NA|TRBV20-1|many
TGCAGTGCTAGAGACGGGAACCGGGACTCAGAGACCCAGTACTTC
CSARDGNRDSETQYF
>TRBJ1-4|NA|TRBV4-2|few
TGTGCCAGCAGCCAAGGGACAGACTCTACAACTAATGAAAAACTGTTTTTT
CASSQGTDSTTNEKLFF
>TRBJ2-7|TRBD2|TRBV25-1|NA
TGTGCCAGCAGTGAGACCGGAAGGGGAGGGATACCCTACGAGCAGTACTTC
CASSETGRGGIPYEQYF
>TRBJ2-1|TRBD2|TRBV5-1|many
TGCGCCAGCAGCTTAGGACCACAAGCGGGAAATGAGCAGTTCTTC
CASSLGPQAGNEQFF
>TRBJ2-5|NA|TRBV5-1|few
TGCGCCAGCAGCTTGGTGGCGGTGCGGGGGACCCAGTACTTC
CASSLVAVRGTQYF
>TRBJ1-2|NA|TRBV27|many
TGTGCCAGCAGGGACTTCTCAGCTAACTATGGCTACACCTTC
CASRDFSANYGYTF
>TRBJ2-7|NA|TRBV18|NA
TGTGCCAGCTCACCACCCTCAACAGTAACCTACGAGCAGTACTTC
CASSPPSTVTYEQYF
>TRBJ2-1|TRBD2|TRBV28|NA
TGTGCCAGCAGAACTAGCGGGAGGGTCTACAATGAGCAGTTCTTC
CASRTSGRVYNEQFF
>TRBJ1-2|NA|TRBV29-1|few
TGCAGCGTTGAATTGGGTTTGAATGGCTACACCTTC
CSVELGLNGYTF
>TRBJ1-5|NA|TRBV2|many
TGTGCCAGCAGTGACAGGGTAAGCAATCAGCCCCAGCATTTT
CASSDRVSNQPQHF
>TRBJ1-5|NA|TRBV12-3/TRBV12-4|many
TGTGCCAGCAACCAAATCGGTCAGCCCCAGCATTTT
CASNQIGQPQHF
>TRBJ2-7|TRBD1|TRBV28|many
TGTGCCAGCAGTTCCCGGGACAGGGGGCTCTACGAGCAGTACTTC
CASSSRDRGLYEQYF
>TRBJ2-7|TRBD2|TRBV6-1|many
TGTGCCAGCAGGGGGACTAGCGGGAGGGCTAGGTCCTACGAGCAGTACTTC
CASRGTSGRARSYEQYF